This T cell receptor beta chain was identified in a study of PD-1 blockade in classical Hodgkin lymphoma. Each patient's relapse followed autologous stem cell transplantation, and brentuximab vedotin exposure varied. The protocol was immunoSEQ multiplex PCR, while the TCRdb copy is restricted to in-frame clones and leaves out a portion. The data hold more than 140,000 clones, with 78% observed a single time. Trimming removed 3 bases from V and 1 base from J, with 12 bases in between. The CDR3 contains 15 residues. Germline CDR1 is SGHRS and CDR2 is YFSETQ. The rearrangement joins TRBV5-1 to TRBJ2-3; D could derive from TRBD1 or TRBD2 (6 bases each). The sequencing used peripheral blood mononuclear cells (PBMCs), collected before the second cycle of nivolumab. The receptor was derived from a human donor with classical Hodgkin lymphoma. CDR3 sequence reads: CASSWGDTRTDTQYF. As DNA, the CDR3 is TGCGCCAGCAGCTGGGGGGACACCCGCACAGATACGCAGTATTTT. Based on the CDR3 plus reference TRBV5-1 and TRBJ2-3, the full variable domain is KAGVTQTPRYLIKTRGQQVTLSCSPISGHRSVSWYQQTPGQGLQFLFEYFSETQRNKGNFPGRFSGRQFSNSRSEMNVSTLELGDSALYLCASSWGDTRTDTQYFGPGTRLTVL.